This T cell receptor (beta chain) was captured in a study of blood T cells in healthy people across ages. CDR1 and CDR2 (germline): SGHRS, YFSETQ. The V and J ends lost 0 bases and 6 bases respectively, with 13 bases between them. CDR3 length: 15 residues. With regard to this clonotype: Its antigen is unknown.

Next came a second PCR, run for roughly 6 to 11 cycles, which used a sample-barcoded 5' primer along with a J-beta primer mix. A tag from a template-switch adaptor with 12 random nucleotides marked each cDNA molecule. TCRdb used MiXCR to reprocess the 5' RACE reads, holding one entry per CDR3 protein. The sample has some 890,000 distinct CDR3 sequences, 29% seen once. Ranging in age from about 6 to 95, the donors were healthy Caucasian individuals from Russia. Study results and limitations: The study found more naive CD4+ cells and higher diversity in long-lived than aged donors.

These data were likewise used in another study, on T cells of mothers and their children. According to that study: Samples were provided by three healthy Caucasian mothers and their six children.

The sequenced material came from blood. V and J are TRBV5-1 and TRBJ2-1, with D perhaps being TRBD1 or TRBD2 (5 bases each). This sequence originates from a woman aged 40-49 years in good health. The CDR3 sequence: CASSLVSGHFNEQFF. DNA for the CDR3: TGCGCCAGCAGCTTGGTGTCGGGGCACTTCAATGAGCAGTTCTTC.